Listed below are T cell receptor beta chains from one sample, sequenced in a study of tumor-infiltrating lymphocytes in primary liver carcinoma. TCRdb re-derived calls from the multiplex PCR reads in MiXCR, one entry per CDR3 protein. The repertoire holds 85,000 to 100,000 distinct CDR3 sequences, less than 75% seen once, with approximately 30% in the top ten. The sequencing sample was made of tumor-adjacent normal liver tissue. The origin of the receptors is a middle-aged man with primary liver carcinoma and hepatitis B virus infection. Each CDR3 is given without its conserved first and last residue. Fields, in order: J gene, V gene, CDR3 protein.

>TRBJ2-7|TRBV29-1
SAERRDQY
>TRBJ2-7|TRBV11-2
ASSRGPPYEQY
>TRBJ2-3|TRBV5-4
ASSSTPPYNTDTQY
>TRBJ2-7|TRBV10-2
ASSEYTGGGCEQY
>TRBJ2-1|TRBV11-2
ASSSPDGGPNNEQL
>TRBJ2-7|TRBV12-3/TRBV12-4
ASSPRAGLADHYEQY
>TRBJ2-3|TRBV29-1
SVEGTGDRDTQY
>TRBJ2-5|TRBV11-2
ASSLEASGQETQY
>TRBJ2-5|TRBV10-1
ATQESFQETQY
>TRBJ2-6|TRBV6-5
ASRFSTGMNAGANVLT
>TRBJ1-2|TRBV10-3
AISDDYYGYT
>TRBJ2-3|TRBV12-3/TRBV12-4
ASTQVAGVTDMQY
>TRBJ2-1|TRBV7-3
ASSFDAGGPWEQF
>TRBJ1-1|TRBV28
ASSSHDTLGF
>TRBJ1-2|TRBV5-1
ASSLAGGVGYT
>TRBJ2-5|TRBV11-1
ASSPPPDVRKDFRETQY
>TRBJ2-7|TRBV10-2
ASTRLAGETKQY
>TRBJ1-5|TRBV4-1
ASSQEAENQPQH
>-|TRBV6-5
ASRVGGSGQY
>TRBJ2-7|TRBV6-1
ASSDPLGNEQY
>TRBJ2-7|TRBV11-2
ASSLSVEISYERY
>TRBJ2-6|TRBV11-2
AWSLRPGHSSGANVLT
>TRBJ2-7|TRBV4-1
ASSPRGGGSYERY
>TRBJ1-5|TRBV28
ASSPTDSYQPQH
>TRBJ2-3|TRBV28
ASSTQDGSDTQY
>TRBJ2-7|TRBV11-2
ARSLSGLSYEQY
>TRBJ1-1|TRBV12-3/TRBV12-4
ASSAMNTKAF
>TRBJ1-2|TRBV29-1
SARDRGDLDYGYT
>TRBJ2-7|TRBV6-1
ASNELGGYVQY
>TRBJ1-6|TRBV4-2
ASSESRGGAYSPFH
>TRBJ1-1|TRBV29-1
SILGTEAF
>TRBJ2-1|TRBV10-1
ASSETTSGSGTNEQF
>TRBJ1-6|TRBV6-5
ASSQGTENSPLH
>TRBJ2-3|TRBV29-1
NVAEGGDTDTQF
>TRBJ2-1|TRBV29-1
SIEEDSNEQS
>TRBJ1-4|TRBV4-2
ASSQDRIDEKLF
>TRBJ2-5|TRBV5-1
ASSFRSSGLEKETQY
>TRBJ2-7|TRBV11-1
ASSLDGQFSYEQY
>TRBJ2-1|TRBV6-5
ASRERAGSEQF
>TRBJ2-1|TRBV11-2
ASSLHRWVGNEQF
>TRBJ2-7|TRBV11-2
ANSLTDTAYEQY
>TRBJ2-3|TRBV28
ASSLTAGGTGTQF